Listed below are T cell receptor beta chains from one sample, sequenced in a study of T cell responses to AZD1222 COVID-19 vaccine. Sequencing was performed with immunoSEQ multiplex PCR; in TCRdb, only in-frame clones are kept and a portion is missing. Among fewer than 85,000 clones listed, roughly 80% were seen once. The sample was peripheral blood, taken 28 days after the second AZD1222 dose. These receptors were obtained from an adult who received the AZD1222 COVID-19 vaccine. CDR3s include the opening cysteine and the closing phenylalanine or tryptophan. A D gene is named only where the DNA matches it firmly. Not every row has a clone size; where given, it reads once, few, many or a size class.

d_call | j_call | v_call | clone_size | cdr3_aa | cdr3_nt
- | TRBJ2-7 | TRBV6-5 | - | CASSYTAGQGGEEQYF | TGTGCCAGCAGTTACACCGCAGGCCAGGGAGGTGAAGAGCAGTACTTC
TRBD1 | TRBJ2-7 | TRBV30 | - | CAWSRQGSYEQYF | TGTGCCTGGAGTCGACAGGGATCCTACGAGCAGTACTTC
TRBD2 | TRBJ2-7 | TRBV3-1/TRBV3-2 | - | CASSQSGRAVHEQYF | TGTGCCAGCAGCCAAAGCGGGAGGGCCGTTCACGAGCAGTACTTC
- | TRBJ1-1 | TRBV7-9 | - | CASSSQMNTEAFF | TGTGCCAGCAGCTCACAGATGAACACTGAAGCTTTCTTT
- | TRBJ1-1 | TRBV27 | - | CASSLSERSEAFF | TGTGCCAGCAGTTTATCTGAAAGGAGTGAAGCTTTCTTT
- | TRBJ2-7 | TRBV6-1 | - | CASSEMDSYSYEQYF | TGTGCCAGCAGTGAAATGGACAGTTATTCCTACGAGCAGTACTTC
- | TRBJ1-1 | TRBV11-3 | - | CASSLDAGEAFF | TGTGCCAGCAGCTTAGACGCAGGGGAAGCTTTCTTT
TRBD2 | TRBJ2-2 | TRBV5-8 | - | CASSLGLAVHTGELFF | TGTGCCAGCAGCCTAGGACTAGCAGTTCACACCGGGGAGCTGTTTTTT
- | TRBJ1-1 | TRBV3-1/TRBV3-2 | - | CASSQGLPLRDTEAFF | TGTGCCAGCAGCCAAGGGCTACCTCTTAGGGACACTGAAGCTTTCTTT
- | TRBJ2-1 | TRBV3-1/TRBV3-2 | - | CASSQGIVLEQFF | TGTGCCAGCAGCCAAGGGATTGTACTTGAGCAGTTCTTC
- | TRBJ2-3 | TRBV19 | once | CASSEAGASTDTQYF | TGTGCCAGTAGTGAGGCCGGGGCTAGCACAGATACGCAGTATTTT
- | TRBJ2-2 | TRBV19 | - | CASKTSSTGELFF | TGTGCCAGTAAAACCAGTTCAACCGGGGAGCTGTTTTTT
TRBD1 | TRBJ1-5 | TRBV28 | - | CASGTAEIYSNQPQHF | TGTGCCAGCGGGACAGCGGAGATTTATAGCAATCAGCCCCAGCATTTT
- | TRBJ2-5 | TRBV10-3 | - | CAISVTNQETQYF | TGTGCCATCAGTGTGACTAACCAAGAGACCCAGTACTTC
- | TRBJ1-1 | TRBV7-2 | - | CASSSGRVNTEAFF | TGTGCCAGCAGCTCCGGCAGGGTGAACACTGAAGCTTTCTTT
TRBD2 | TRBJ2-1 | TRBV4-1 | - | CASRDGLAGGSSSYNEQFF | TGCGCCAGCAGAGATGGACTAGCGGGGGGGTCCAGCTCCTACAATGAGCAGTTCTTC
TRBD1 | TRBJ1-1 | TRBV27 | - | CASNRGQGETEAFF | TGTGCCAGCAACCGGGGACAGGGGGAAACTGAAGCTTTCTTT
- | TRBJ2-3 | TRBV9 | once | CASSVAGHLTDTQYF | TGTGCCAGCAGCGTAGCAGGACACCTCACAGATACGCAGTATTTT
TRBD1 | TRBJ2-2 | TRBV7-2 | once | CASSLGRGRTGELFF | TGTGCCAGCAGCTTAGGCAGGGGGCGAACCGGGGAGCTGTTTTTT
- | TRBJ1-2 | TRBV11-1 | - | CASSLETRNYGYTF | TGTGCCAGCAGCTTAGAGACAAGAAACTATGGCTACACCTTC
- | TRBJ1-2 | TRBV7-2 | once | CASSSTSTGYTF | TGTGCCAGCAGCTCCACCTCAACTGGCTACACCTTC
- | TRBJ2-3 | TRBV7-2 | - | CASSPYSGTDTQYF | TGTGCCAGCAGCCCTTATTCAGGCACAGATACGCAGTATTTT
- | TRBJ1-1 | TRBV19 | - | CASSIQLLNLWQARSMNTEAFF | TGTGCCAGTAGTATTCAGCTCCTAAATCTTTGGCAGGCTAGGAGTATGAACACTGAAGCTTTCTTT
TRBD2 | TRBJ2-5 | TRBV19 | - | CASSPGLAGLGETQYF | TGTGCCAGTAGCCCCGGACTAGCGGGACTCGGGGAGACCCAGTACTTC
TRBD1 | TRBJ1-2 | TRBV5-1 | - | CASARDSGYGYTF | TGCGCCAGCGCCCGGGACAGCGGGTATGGCTACACCTTC
TRBD1 | TRBJ1-4 | TRBV2 | - | CASSDTGTGREKLFF | TGTGCCAGCAGTGACACCGGGACAGGGAGGGAAAAACTGTTTTTT
- | TRBJ2-7 | TRBV7-2 | - | CASSLYSYEQYF | TGTGCCAGCAGCCTATACTCCTACGAGCAGTACTTC
TRBD2 | TRBJ2-5 | TRBV9 | - | CASSANLAVQETQYF | TGTGCCAGCAGCGCCAACCTAGCGGTTCAAGAGACCCAGTACTTC
- | TRBJ2-7 | TRBV6-1 | - | CASSETHSYEQYF | TGTGCCAGCAGTGAAACGCACTCCTACGAGCAGTACTTC
TRBD1 | TRBJ1-2 | TRBV10-1 | - | CASSEETGCVSLREDYGYTF | TGCGCCAGCAGTGAGGAGACAGGGTGCGTTAGCCTCAGGGAGGACTATGGCTACACCTTC
- | TRBJ2-7 | TRBV6-2/TRBV6-3 | - | CASSYAGYEQYF | TGTGCCAGCAGTTACGCGGGATACGAGCAGTACTTC
- | TRBJ1-2 | TRBV30 | - | CASLPRAPINGYTF | TGTGCCTCCCTCCCCAGGGCGCCTATCAATGGCTACACCTTC
- | TRBJ2-1 | TRBV6-2/TRBV6-3 | - | CASSYSSLVPTQFF | TGTGCCAGCAGTTACTCGTCCCTAGTCCCCACACAGTTCTTC
- | TRBJ2-3 | TRBV15 | once | CATSRDQDTQYF | TGTGCCACCAGCAGAGATCAAGATACGCAGTATTTT
- | TRBJ1-3 | TRBV2 | many | CASREKWWGSGNTIYF | TGTGCCAGCAGGGAAAAGTGGTGGGGTTCTGGAAACACCATATATTTT
- | TRBJ2-2 | TRBV7-8 | - | CASSRTYLGTGELFF | TGTGCCAGCAGCCGGACCTACCTAGGGACCGGGGAGCTGTTTTTT
- | TRBJ2-5 | TRBV28 | - | CASTVVAARETQYF | TGTGCCAGCACCGTGGTGGCAGCCCGAGAGACCCAGTACTTC
- | TRBJ2-3 | TRBV29-1 | - | CSVERGPPASTDTQYF | TGCAGCGTTGAAAGGGGCCCGCCAGCTAGCACAGATACGCAGTATTTT
- | TRBJ2-3 | TRBV7-2 | - | CASSPANTDTQYF | TGTGCCAGCAGCCCTGCAAACACAGATACGCAGTATTTT
- | TRBJ2-5 | TRBV11-3 | once | CASSLGSVQETQYF | TGTGCCAGCAGCTTAGGCAGCGTTCAAGAGACCCAGTACTTC
- | TRBJ1-1 | TRBV9 | many | CASSVEVTGSAFF | TGTGCCAGCAGCGTAGAAGTAACAGGGAGCGCTTTCTTT
- | TRBJ1-2 | TRBV10-3 | - | CAIRVGAGYGYTF | TGTGCCATCAGGGTCGGGGCGGGCTATGGCTACACCTTC
TRBD1 | TRBJ1-2 | TRBV9 | - | CASSVDTQGVYGYTF | TGTGCCAGCAGCGTCGACACCCAGGGGGTCTATGGCTACACCTTC
- | TRBJ1-2 | TRBV7-2 | - | CASSIPSAGVGYTF | TGTGCCAGCAGTATCCCGTCGGCAGGGGTTGGCTACACCTTC
- | TRBJ1-5 | TRBV28 | - | CASSVLTNQPQHF | TGTGCCAGCAGTGTCTTGACCAATCAGCCCCAGCATTTT
TRBD1 | TRBJ2-2 | TRBV28 | - | CASSMDRITGELFF | TGTGCCAGCAGCATGGACAGGATCACCGGGGAGCTGTTTTTT
- | TRBJ2-7 | TRBV5-1 | - | CASRATVGYEQYF | TGCGCCAGCCGGGCAACTGTCGGCTACGAGCAGTACTTC
TRBD1 | TRBJ2-2 | TRBV19 | - | CASTRQGETGELFF | TGTGCCAGCACCAGACAGGGCGAGACCGGGGAGCTGTTTTTT
TRBD1 | TRBJ2-1 | TRBV4-2 | once | CASSQTTPGTGHSEQFF | TGTGCCAGCAGCCAAACAACCCCCGGGACAGGTCATAGTGAGCAGTTCTTC
TRBD2 | TRBJ2-7 | TRBV7-8 | - | CASSQVAGGRLEYF | TGTGCCAGCAGCCAGGTAGCGGGAGGGCGGTTAGAGTACTTC
- | TRBJ2-6 | TRBV7-9 | - | CASSLVSGANVLTF | TGTGCCAGCAGCTTAGTCTCTGGGGCCAACGTCCTGACTTTC
- | TRBJ2-3 | TRBV7-2 | - | CASSSLTSTDTQYF | TGTGCCAGCAGCTCCCTAACCAGCACAGATACGCAGTATTTT
- | TRBJ2-3 | TRBV29-1 | - | CSVSTDTQYF | TGCAGCGTGAGCACAGATACGCAGTATTTT
- | TRBJ1-5 | TRBV7-9 | once | CASSSGNQPQHF | TGTGCCAGCAGCTCGGGGAATCAGCCCCAGCATTTT
- | TRBJ1-1 | TRBV2 | medium-sized | CASSGWWRDTEAFF | TGTGCCAGCAGTGGGTGGTGGAGAGACACTGAAGCTTTCTTT
- | TRBJ1-5 | TRBV7-2 | once | CASSLVSGGNQPQHF | TGTGCCAGCAGCTTAGTCAGTGGGGGCAATCAGCCCCAGCATTTT
TRBD1 | TRBJ1-5 | TRBV5-6 | - | CASSERPGQGLNQPQHF | TGTGCCAGCAGCGAGAGACCGGGACAGGGCTTAAATCAGCCCCAGCATTTT
TRBD2 | TRBJ2-1 | TRBV5-1 | - | CASSLGLAGRGNEQFF | TGCGCCAGCAGCTTGGGACTAGCGGGCCGTGGGAATGAGCAGTTCTTC
- | TRBJ1-2 | TRBV6-5 | - | CATLRGYGYTF | TGTGCCACCCTCCGGGGCTATGGCTACACCTTC
- | TRBJ2-5 | TRBV5-1 | - | CASRVTPWETQYF | TGCGCCAGCCGCGTCACGCCTTGGGAGACCCAGTACTTC